Sequencing of this TCR beta chain was carried out in a study of vaccination effects on CD4 cells after COVID-19. Study-level findings and limits: After vaccination, at late timepoints, clones induced by infection and by vaccine contracted markedly.

TCRdb keeps only in-frame clones here, not all; method: immunoSEQ multiplex PCR. The sample records about 60,000 clones, about 78% being singletons. Before any sequencing was done, the ViraFEST assay used viral peptide pools to expand antigen-specific CD4+ T cells. Isolating CD4+ T cells followed approximately 11 days of culture. The cohort was immunized with two doses of either the BNT162b2 or mRNA-1273 vaccine. Recipients of the vaccine had no prior SARS-CoV-2 infection and negative nucleocapsid antibodies. Each culture well received under 2.5 million PBMC. These cells were then cultured in IMDM with about 9.1 IU/ml IL-2 and about 9.4 ug/ml peptides. On day 3 and again on day 7, half the medium was replaced with IL-2 medium. The germline gives CDR1 LGHDT, CDR2 YNNKEL (reference sequence). This CDR3 spans 13 amino acids. Trimming removed 4 bases at V and 5 bases at J, with 11 bases between. A note on this clone: Antigen specificity is unknown.

The chain employs TRBV3-1 (or the pseudogene TRBV3-2) and TRBJ2-5; D unresolved. The TCR sequence derives from a human donor who received a COVID-19 vaccine. Source: CD4+ T cells from PBMCs cultured with HCoV-OC43 spike peptides, taken after COVID-19 vaccination. The subset is: HCoV-OC43 spike overlapping peptide pool stimulation. CDR3 in DNA: TGTGCCAGCAGCCGGGGTCTCAGGGAGACCCAGTACTTC. Encoded protein: CASSRGLRETQYF.